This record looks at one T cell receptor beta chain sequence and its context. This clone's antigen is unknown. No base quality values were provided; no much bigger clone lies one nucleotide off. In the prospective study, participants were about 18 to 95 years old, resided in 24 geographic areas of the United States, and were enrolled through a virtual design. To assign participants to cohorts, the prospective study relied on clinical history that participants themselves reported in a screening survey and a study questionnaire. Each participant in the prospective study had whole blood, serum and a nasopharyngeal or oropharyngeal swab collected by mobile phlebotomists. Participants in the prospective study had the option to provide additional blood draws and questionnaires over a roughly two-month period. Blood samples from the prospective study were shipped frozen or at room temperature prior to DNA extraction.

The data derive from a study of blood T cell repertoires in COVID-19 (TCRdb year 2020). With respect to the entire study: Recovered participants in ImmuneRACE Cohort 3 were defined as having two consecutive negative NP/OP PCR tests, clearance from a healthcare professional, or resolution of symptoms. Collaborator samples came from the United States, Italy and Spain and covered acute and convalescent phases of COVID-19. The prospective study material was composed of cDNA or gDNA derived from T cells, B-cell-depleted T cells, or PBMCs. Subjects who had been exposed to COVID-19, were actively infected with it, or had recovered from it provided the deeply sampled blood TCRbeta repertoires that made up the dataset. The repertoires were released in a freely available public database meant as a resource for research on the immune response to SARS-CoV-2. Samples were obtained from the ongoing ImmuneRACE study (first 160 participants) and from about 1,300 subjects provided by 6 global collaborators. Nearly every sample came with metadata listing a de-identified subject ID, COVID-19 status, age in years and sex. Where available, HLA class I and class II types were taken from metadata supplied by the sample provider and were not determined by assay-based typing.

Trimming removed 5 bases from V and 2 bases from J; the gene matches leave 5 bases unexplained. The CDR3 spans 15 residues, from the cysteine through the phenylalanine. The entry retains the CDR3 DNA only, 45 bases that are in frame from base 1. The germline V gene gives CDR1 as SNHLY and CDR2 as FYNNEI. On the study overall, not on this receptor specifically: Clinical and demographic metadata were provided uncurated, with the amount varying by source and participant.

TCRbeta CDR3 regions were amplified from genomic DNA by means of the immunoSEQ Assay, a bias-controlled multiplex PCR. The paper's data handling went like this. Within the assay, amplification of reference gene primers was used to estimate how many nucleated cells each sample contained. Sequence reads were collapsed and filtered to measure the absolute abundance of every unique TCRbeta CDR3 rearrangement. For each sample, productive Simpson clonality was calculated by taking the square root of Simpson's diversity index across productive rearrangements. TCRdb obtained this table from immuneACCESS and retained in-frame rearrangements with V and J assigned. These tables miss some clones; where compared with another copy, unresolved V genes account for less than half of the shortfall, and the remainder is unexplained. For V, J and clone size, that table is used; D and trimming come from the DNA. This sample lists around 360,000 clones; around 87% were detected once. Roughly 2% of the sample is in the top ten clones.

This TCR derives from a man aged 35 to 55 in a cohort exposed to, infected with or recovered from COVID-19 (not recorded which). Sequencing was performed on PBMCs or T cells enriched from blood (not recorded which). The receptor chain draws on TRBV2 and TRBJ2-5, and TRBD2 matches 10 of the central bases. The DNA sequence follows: TGTGCCAGCAGTTTCATAGCGGGAGGACAAGAGACCCAGTACTTC. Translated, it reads CASSFIAGGQETQYF.